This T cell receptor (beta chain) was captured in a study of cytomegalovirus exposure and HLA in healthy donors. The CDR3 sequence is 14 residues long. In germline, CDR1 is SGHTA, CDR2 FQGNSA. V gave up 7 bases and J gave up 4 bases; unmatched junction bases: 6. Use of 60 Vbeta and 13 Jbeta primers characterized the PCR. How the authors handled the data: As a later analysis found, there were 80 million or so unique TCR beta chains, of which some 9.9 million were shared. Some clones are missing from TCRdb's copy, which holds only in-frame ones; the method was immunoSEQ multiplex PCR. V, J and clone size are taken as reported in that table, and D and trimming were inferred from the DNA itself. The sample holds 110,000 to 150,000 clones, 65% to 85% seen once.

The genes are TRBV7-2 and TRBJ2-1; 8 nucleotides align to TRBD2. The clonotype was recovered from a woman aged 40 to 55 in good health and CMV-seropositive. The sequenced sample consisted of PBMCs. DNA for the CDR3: TGTGCCAGCACCCCTTCGGGAGGGTACAATGAGCAGTTCTTC. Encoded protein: CASTPSGGYNEQFF.